This T cell receptor beta chain was identified in a study of blood T cells in healthy people across ages. V dropped 5 bases and J dropped 1 base, with 10 bases sitting between them. The CDR3 is 13 residues long. Germline V gene data show CDR1 as DFQATT and CDR2 as SNEGSKA (reference sequence). Next came a second PCR, run for about 6 to 12 cycles, which used a sample-barcoded 5' primer along with a J-beta primer mix. TCRdb reanalysed the 5' RACE reads using MiXCR and keeps one entry per CDR3 protein. This sample has roughly 1,500,000 distinct CDR3 sequences; 35% to 45% occur once, and the top ten carry approximately 7.9%. Healthy Caucasian individuals from Russia aged 6 to 90 served as donors. Peripheral blood, approximately 10 milliliters per donor, was collected. Broader study findings: With age, beta diversity per million T cells declined roughly linearly, significantly by 30 to 40. Higher naive T cell percentage went strongly together with higher TCR beta diversity.

Points on this clonotype: The antigen remains undetermined.

The TCR was taken from a woman aged 18-29 years in good health. This sequence joins TRBV20-1 and TRBJ2-3; D is unresolved. The sample consisted of blood. CDR3 nucleotides: TGCAGTGCTGGGAACTTGGGCACAGATACGCAGTATTTT. Amino acids: CSAGNLGTDTQYF.